In this sample, the clone carrying this T cell receptor (beta chain) turned up many times. Its cognate antigen is unknown. Every patient was untreated before thyroid surgery. Per the study methods: CDR3 differences across clinicopathological groups were used to build a distant-metastasis classifier for papillary thyroid cancer. TCRdb redid the clone calls on the PCR reads using MiXCR. The V and J calls come from TCRdb's annotation, not from the publication. The table includes about 32,000 clones, 20% to 25% detected once. This record belongs to a study of metastatic and nonmetastatic thyroid tumors. Study-level results: The reported finding was significantly higher TCR beta diversity in malignant thyroid tumors relative to benign nodules, in blood and tumor.

CDR3 length: 14 residues. Germline CDR1 SQVTM, CDR2 ANQGSEA. V lost 0 bases and J lost 5, with 13 bases in between. The rearrangement joins TRBV29-1 to TRBJ2-5; TRBD2 is a possible D gene (7 bases). Input material: blood. The TCR sequence derives from a female donor with papillary thyroid cancer or a benign thyroid nodule (not recorded which). Some clones in this sample may be carry-over from other donors' samples. The CDR3 DNA follows: TGCAGCGTTGAAGATAACGGGGGGCGCGAGACCCAGTACTTC. Translating it yields CSVEDNGGRETQYF.